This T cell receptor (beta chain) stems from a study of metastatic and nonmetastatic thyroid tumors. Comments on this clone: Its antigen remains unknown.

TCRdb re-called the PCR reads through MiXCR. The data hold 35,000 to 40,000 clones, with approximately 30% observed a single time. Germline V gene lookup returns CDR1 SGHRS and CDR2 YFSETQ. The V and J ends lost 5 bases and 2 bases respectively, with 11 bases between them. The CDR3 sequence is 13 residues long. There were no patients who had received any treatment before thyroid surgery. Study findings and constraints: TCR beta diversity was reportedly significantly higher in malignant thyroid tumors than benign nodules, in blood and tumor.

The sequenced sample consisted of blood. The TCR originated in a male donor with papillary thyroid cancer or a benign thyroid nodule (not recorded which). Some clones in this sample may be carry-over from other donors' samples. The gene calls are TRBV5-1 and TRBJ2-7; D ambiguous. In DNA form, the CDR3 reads TGCGCCAGCAGTTCCGACACTGCCTACGAGCAGTACTTC. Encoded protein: CASSSDTAYEQYF.